These 21 T cell receptor beta chains share one sample of origin, sequenced in a study of early T cells in non-severe SARS-CoV-2 infection. MiXCR, run by TCRdb on the 5' RACE reads, gives a single entry per CDR3 protein. The sample has 55,000 to 75,000 distinct CDR3 sequences; 12% are singletons. The sample consisted of whole blood. Receptor source: an adult who was a healthcare worker with PCR-confirmed SARS-CoV-2 infection or an uninfected control (not recorded which).

This clonotype was counted many times. This chain joins TRBV7-2 and TRBJ2-7, with 13 bases lining up with TRBD2. Per germline, CDR1 SGHTA and CDR2 FQGNSA. The V segment lost 5 bases and the J segment 10 bases; nucleotides outside the gene matches: 5. The CDR3 spans 13 residues. The CDR3 nucleotides are TGTGCCAGCAGCCCTGGGACTAGCGGGATTCAGTACTTC. Translated, it gives CASSPGTSGIQYF.

This clonotype was seen a handful of times. This sequence joins TRBV5-1 and TRBJ1-1; possibly TRBD1 for D (5 bases). This CDR3 is built from 14 residues. V lost 5 bases to trimming and J lost 8 bases, with 19 bases between them. Germline CDR1 SGHRS, CDR2 YFSETQ. This chain's CDR3 is CASRPTGSEAEAFF. In nucleotides, the CDR3 is TGCGCCAGCAGGCCTACAGGCTCGGAAGCGGAAGCTTTCTTT.

This clonotype was counted at least ten times. The gene calls are TRBV12-3 or TRBV12-4 and TRBJ2-1; 7 nucleotides line up with TRBD2. Losses at the gene ends were 3 bases for V and 6 bases for J; bases not matched to a gene: 5. CDR3 length: 14 residues. This CDR3 is CASSLGGVGNEQFF. The CDR3 DNA follows: TGTGCCAGCAGTTTGGGGGGGGTAGGCAATGAGCAGTTCTTC.

This clonotype was seen at least ten times. This rearrangement joins TRBV6-6 to TRBJ2-5; 13 bases map to TRBD2. The germline V gene has CDR1 MNHNY and CDR2 SVGAGI (reference sequence). The CDR3 is made up of 17 amino acids. Trimming at V came to 5 bases and at J to 4 bases, leaving 10 bases not matched to a gene. CDR3 DNA: TGTGCCAGCAGTCCGCGGACTAGCGGGAGAAGTGGAGAGACCCAGTACTTC. The encoded protein is CASSPRTSGRSGETQYF.

This clonotype has more than one count but fewer than ten. This sequence joins TRBV6-4 and TRBJ2-2; D possibly corresponds to TRBD2 (6 bases). Germline V gene lookup returns CDR1 MRHNA and CDR2 SNTAGT. V shed 3 bases and J shed 2 bases, with 10 bases lying between them. The CDR3 extends over 15 amino acids. The CDR3 sequence: CASSESGDNTGELFF. DNA of the CDR3: TGTGCCAGCAGTGAGTCGGGAGACAACACCGGGGAGCTGTTTTTT.

In this sample, this clonotype turned up a few times. This chain connects TRBV20-1 to TRBJ2-7, with TRBD2 matching over 12 bases. With 5 bases clipped from V and 4 bases from J, the junction kept 12 bases outside the gene matches. This CDR3 region has 16 residues. Per the germline V gene, CDR1 is DFQATT and CDR2 is SNEGSKA (reference sequence). CDR3 protein: CSARHHTSGRNYEQYF. In nucleotides, the CDR3 is TGCAGTGCTCGCCATCACACTAGCGGGAGGAATTACGAGCAGTACTTC.

This clonotype has only a few counts. This chain joins TRBV19 and TRBJ1-5; TRBD1 matches at 7 bases. This CDR3 has 14 residues. The germline CDR1 and CDR2 sequences are LNHDA and SQIVND (reference sequence). Unmatched junction bases numbered 9, after V lost 9 bases and J lost 4 bases. Here the CDR3 reads CASVMTGLNQPQHF. The CDR3 DNA reads as TGTGCCAGCGTTATGACAGGGCTAAATCAGCCCCAGCATTTT.

This chain links TRBV12-3 or TRBV12-4 with TRBJ2-3; D gene uncertain. The V and J ends lost 3 bases and 4 bases respectively, with 5 bases between them. This CDR3 has 12 residues. CDR3 loop: CASSFYPDTQYF. The CDR3 DNA follows: TGTGCCAGCAGTTTCTACCCAGATACGCAGTATTTT.

This clonotype has ten or more counts. The V and J genes are TRBV6-1 and TRBJ2-1; tentative D call: TRBD2 (7 bases). CDR3 length equals 14 residues. Germline CDR1 and CDR2: MNHNS and SASEGT. Trimming took 4 bases from V and 6 from J, leaving 13 bases between them. CDR3 coding DNA: TGTGCCAGCAGTGCACGGGGGGCCCTCAATGAGCAGTTCTTC. Its protein product is CASSARGALNEQFF.

In its sample, this clonotype was seen many times. The chain has TRBV4-1 and TRBJ1-2; maybe TRBD1 (6 bases). The CDR3 has 16 amino acids. Per the germline V gene, CDR1 is MGHRA and CDR2 is YSYEKL. Trimming took 0 bases from V and 4 from J, leaving 15 bases between them. CDR3: CASSQERLGGAYGYTF. The DNA for the CDR3 is TGCGCCAGCAGCCAAGAACGCTTGGGGGGCGCCTATGGCTACACCTTC.

This chain joins TRBV25-1 and TRBJ1-2; weak D call: TRBD1 (5 bases). V was shortened by 6 bases and J by 5 bases, with 16 bases between the two germline ends. Germline CDR1 reads MGHDK; CDR2 reads SYGVNS. This CDR3 spans 14 amino acids. The CDR3 is CASRFAGDPYGYTF. In DNA, the CDR3 is TGTGCCAGCAGGTTCGCCGGGGACCCTTATGGCTACACCTTC.

This clonotype was picked up many times. This chain joins TRBV28 and TRBJ2-7; the match to TRBD2 covers 7 bases. Unmatched junction bases numbered 12, after V lost 6 bases and J lost 4 bases. CDR3 length equals 15 residues. The germline CDR1 and CDR2 sequences are MDHEN and SYDVKM. For the CDR3, the DNA is TGTGCCAGCAGGTTCCTGGGCGGGGGTACGTACGAGCAGTACTTC. Protein product: CASRFLGGGTYEQYF.

Points on this clonotype: This clone may be a read error of a much larger clone one base away. J is TRBJ2-5 and V is TRBV5-1; D remains ambiguous. The CDR3 has 15 residues. V was shortened by 2 bases and J by 3 bases, with 14 bases between the two germline ends. Germline V gene sequence: CDR1 SGHRS, CDR2 YFSETQ. The CDR3 spells CASSFGGSREETQYF. DNA for the CDR3: TGCGCCAGCAGCTTTGGTGGGTCAAGGGAAGAGACCCAGTACTTC.

CDR3 bases: TGTGCCAGCAGTTTATTCTCTGGAAACACCATATATTTT. It is translated as CASSLFSGNTIYF. The chain is built from TRBV28 and TRBJ1-3; unclear D gene. The CDR3 sequence is 13 residues long. V lost 1 base, J lost 0 bases, and 1 base lay in between. Germline lookup yields CDR1 MDHEN and CDR2 SYDVKM.

This clonotype was seen ten or more times. The V gene is TRBV12-3 or TRBV12-4, the J gene TRBJ1-2; 8 positions agree with TRBD1. The CDR3 is made up of 13 amino acids. V lost 6 bases, J lost 3 bases, and 3 bases stayed unmatched. CDR3 sequence: CASSLTGDYGYTF. CDR3 bases: TGTGCCAGCAGCTTGACAGGGGACTATGGCTACACCTTC.

V is TRBV28 and J is TRBJ2-1, with 11 nucleotides matching TRBD2. V shed 7 bases and J 8 bases; nucleotides not matched to a gene: 10. The germline gives CDR1 MDHEN, CDR2 SYDVKM. This CDR3 has 15 amino acids. The CDR3 loop reads CASNVALAGVYEQFF. Here the CDR3 DNA reads TGTGCCAGCAATGTAGCACTAGCGGGAGTGTATGAGCAGTTCTTC. Supplemented by reference TRBV28 and TRBJ2-1, the full variable domain reads DVKVTQSSRYLVKRTGEKVFLECVQDMDHENMFWYRQDPGLGLRLIYFSYDVKMKEKGDIPEGYSVSREKKERFSLILESASTNQTSMYLCASNVALAGVYEQFFGPGTRLTVL.

This clonotype was observed a few times. V usage is TRBV5-1 and J usage is TRBJ2-7; perhaps TRBD1 as D (5 bases). CDR1 SGHRS and CDR2 YFSETQ come from the germline V gene. V dropped 0 bases and J dropped 1 base, with 11 bases sitting between them. The length of the CDR3 is 15 residues. The CDR3, as DNA: TGCGCCAGCAGCTTGGGAGACAGATTTTCCTACGAGCAGTACTTC. Residues: CASSLGDRFSYEQYF. Drawing the rest from reference TRBV5-1 and TRBJ2-7, the complete variable domain is KAGVTQTPRYLIKTRGQQVTLSCSPISGHRSVSWYQQTPGQGLQFLFEYFSETQRNKGNFPGRFSGRQFSNSRSEMNVSTLELGDSALYLCASSLGDRFSYEQYFGPGTRLTVT.

This clonotype came up a few times. V usage is TRBV19 and J usage is TRBJ2-1; D is unclear. V lost 7 bases and J lost 1, with 8 bases in between. The CDR3 is 13 residues long. Germline V lookup: CDR1 LNHDA, CDR2 SQIVND (reference sequence). The CDR3 nucleotides are TGTGCCAGTACGCGTGGGTCCTACAATGAGCAGTTCTTC. Translating it yields CASTRGSYNEQFF.

The chain has TRBV7-9 and TRBJ2-1; 9 bases line up with TRBD1. The CDR3 is 15 residues long. Germline V gene lookup returns CDR1 SEHNR and CDR2 FQNEAQ (reference sequence). J lost 11 bases, V lost 5 bases, and 13 bases had no gene match. This CDR3 reads CASSLPGDRAQKQFF. CDR3 bases: TGTGCCAGCAGCCTGCCCGGGGACAGGGCACAAAAGCAGTTCTTC.

This clonotype was detected many times. V usage is TRBV19 and J usage is TRBJ2-5; 7 bases agree with TRBD1. The CDR3 covers 14 residues. V shed 0 bases, J shed 8 bases, and the junction held 6 bases outside the gene matches. CDR1 is LNHDA and CDR2 is SQIVND in the germline V gene (reference sequence). The CDR3 DNA sequence: TGTGCCAGTAGTATAGAAGGGGGCAAGAGAACCCAGTACTTC. This encodes CASSIEGGKRTQYF.

The chain recombines TRBV3-1 with TRBJ2-1, with a tentative D call TRBD2 (5 bases). The germline V gene encodes CDR1 LGHDT and CDR2 YNNKEL (reference sequence). The V end lost 0 bases, the J end lost 10 bases, and 19 bases lay between the germline ends. This CDR3 is 16 amino acids long. DNA of the CDR3: TGTGCCAGCAGCCAAGATTTTGCGGGCACCCATAAGGAGCAGTTCTTC. Translating gives CASSQDFAGTHKEQFF.